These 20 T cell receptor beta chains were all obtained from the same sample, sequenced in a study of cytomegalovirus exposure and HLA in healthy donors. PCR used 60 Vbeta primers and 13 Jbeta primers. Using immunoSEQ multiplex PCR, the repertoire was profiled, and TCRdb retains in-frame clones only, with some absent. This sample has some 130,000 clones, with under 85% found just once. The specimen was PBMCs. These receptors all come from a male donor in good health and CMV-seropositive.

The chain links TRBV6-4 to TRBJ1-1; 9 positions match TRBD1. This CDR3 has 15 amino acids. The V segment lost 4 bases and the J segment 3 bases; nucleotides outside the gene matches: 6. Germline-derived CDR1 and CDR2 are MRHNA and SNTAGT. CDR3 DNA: TGTGCCAGCAGTGGGGACAGGGAAGGAGACACTGAAGCTTTCTTT. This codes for CASSGDREGDTEAFF.

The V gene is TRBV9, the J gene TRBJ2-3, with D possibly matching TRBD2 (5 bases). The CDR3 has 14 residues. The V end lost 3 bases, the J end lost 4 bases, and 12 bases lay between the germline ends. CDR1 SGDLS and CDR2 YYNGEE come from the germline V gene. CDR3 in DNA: TGTGCCAGCAGCGCCCCTAGGAGGTCAGATACGCAGTATTTT. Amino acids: CASSAPRRSDTQYF.

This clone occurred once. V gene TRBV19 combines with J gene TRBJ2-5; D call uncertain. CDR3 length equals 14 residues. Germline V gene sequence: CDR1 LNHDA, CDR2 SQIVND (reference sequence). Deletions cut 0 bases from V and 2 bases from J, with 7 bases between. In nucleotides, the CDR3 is TGTGCCAGTAGTATAGATCTAGAACAAGAGACCCAGTACTTC. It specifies CASSIDLEQETQYF. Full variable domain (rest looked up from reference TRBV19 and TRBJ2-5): DGGITQSPKYLFRKEGQNVTLSCEQNLNHDAMYWYRQDPGQGLRLIYYSQIVNDFQKGDIAEGYSVSREKKESFPLTVTSAQKNPTAFYLCASSIDLEQETQYFGPGTRLLVL.

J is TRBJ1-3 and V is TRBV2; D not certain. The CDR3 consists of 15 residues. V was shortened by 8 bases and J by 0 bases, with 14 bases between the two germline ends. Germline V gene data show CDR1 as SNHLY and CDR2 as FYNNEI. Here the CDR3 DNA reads TGTGCCAGCGGCGGAGGGATCCTCTCTGGAAACACCATATATTTT. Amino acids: CASGGGILSGNTIYF.

This CDR3 is CASSIIQGDYNEQFF. The CDR3 DNA reads TGTGCCAGTAGTATCATACAGGGGGATTACAATGAGCAGTTCTTC. This chain connects TRBV19 to TRBJ2-1; TRBD1 agrees at 8 bases. This CDR3 has 15 residues. V shed 3 bases, J shed 4 bases, and the junction held 5 bases outside the gene matches. CDR1 and CDR2 from the germline V gene are LNHDA and SQIVND (reference sequence).

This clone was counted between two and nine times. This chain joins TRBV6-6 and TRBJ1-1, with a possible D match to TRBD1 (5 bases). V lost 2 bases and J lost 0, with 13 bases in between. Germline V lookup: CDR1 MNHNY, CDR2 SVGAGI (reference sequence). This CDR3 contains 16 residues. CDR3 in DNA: TGTGCCAGCAGTTACAGCGGGGGAGTTTTGAACACTGAAGCTTTCTTT. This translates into CASSYSGGVLNTEAFF.

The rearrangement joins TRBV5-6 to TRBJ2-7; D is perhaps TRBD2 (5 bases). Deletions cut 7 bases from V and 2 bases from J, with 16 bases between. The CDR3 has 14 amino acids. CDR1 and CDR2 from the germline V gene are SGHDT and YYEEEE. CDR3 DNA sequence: TGTGCCAGCCGCCCGCGGGCCGCCACCTACGAGCAGTACTTC. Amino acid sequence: CASRPRAATYEQYF.

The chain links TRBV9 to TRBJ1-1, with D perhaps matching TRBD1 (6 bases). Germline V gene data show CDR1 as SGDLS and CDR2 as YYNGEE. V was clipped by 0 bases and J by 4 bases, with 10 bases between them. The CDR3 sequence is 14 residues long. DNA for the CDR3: TGTGCCAGCAGCGTAGTAACAGGGACCACTGAAGCTTTCTTT. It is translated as CASSVVTGTTEAFF. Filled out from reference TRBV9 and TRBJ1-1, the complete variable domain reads DSGVTQTPKHLITATGQRVTLRCSPRSGDLSVYWYQQSLDQGLQFLIQYYNGEERAKGNILERFSAQQFPDLHSELNLSSLELGDSALYFCASSVVTGTTEAFFGQGTRLTVV.

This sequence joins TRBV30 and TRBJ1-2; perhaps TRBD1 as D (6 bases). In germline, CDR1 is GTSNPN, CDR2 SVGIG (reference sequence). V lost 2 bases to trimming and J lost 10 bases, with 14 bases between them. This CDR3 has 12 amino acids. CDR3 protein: CAWSRGNTAYTF. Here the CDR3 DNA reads TGTGCCTGGAGTAGGGGGAACACGGCCTACACCTTC. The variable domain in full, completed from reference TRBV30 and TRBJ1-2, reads SQTIHQWPATLVQPVGSPLSLECTVEGTSNPNLYWYRQAAGRGLQLLFYSVGIGQISSEVPQNLSASRPQDRQFILSSKKLLLSDSGFYLCAWSRGNTAYTFGSGTRLTVV.

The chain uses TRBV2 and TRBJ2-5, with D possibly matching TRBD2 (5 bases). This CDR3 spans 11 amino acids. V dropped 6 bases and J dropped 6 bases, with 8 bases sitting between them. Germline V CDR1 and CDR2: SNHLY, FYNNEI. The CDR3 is CASRGAKTQYF. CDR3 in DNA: TGTGCCAGCAGGGGAGCAAAGACCCAGTACTTC.

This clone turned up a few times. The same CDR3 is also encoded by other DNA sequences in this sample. CDR3 bases: TGTGCCAGCTCACGGGAGGTAGCAGAGACCCAGTACTTC. As protein: CASSREVAETQYF. This chain links TRBV18 with TRBJ2-5, with TRBD2 as a possible D gene (6 bases). CDR3 length: 13 residues. V lost 4 bases to trimming and J lost 4 bases, with 10 bases between them. CDR1 and CDR2 (germline): KGHSH, LQKENI. The full variable domain, rest sourced from reference TRBV18 and TRBJ2-5, is NAGVMQNPRHLVRRRGQEARLRCSPMKGHSHVYWYRQLPEEGLKFMVYLQKENIIDESGMPKERFSAEFPKEGPSILRIQQVVRGDSAAYFCASSREVAETQYFGPGTRLLVL.

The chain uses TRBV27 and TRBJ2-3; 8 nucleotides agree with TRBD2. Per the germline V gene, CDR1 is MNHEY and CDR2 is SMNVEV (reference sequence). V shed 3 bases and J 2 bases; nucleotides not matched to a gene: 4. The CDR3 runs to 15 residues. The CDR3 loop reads CASSLGSGDTDTQYF. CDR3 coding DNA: TGTGCCAGCAGTTTGGGTAGCGGGGACACAGATACGCAGTATTTT.

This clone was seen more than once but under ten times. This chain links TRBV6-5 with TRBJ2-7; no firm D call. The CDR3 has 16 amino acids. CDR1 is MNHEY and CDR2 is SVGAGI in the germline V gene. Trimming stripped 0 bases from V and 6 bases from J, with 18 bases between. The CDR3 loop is CASSYSAGNSFGEQYF. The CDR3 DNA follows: TGTGCCAGCAGTTACTCAGCAGGTAATAGTTTCGGCGAGCAGTACTTC.

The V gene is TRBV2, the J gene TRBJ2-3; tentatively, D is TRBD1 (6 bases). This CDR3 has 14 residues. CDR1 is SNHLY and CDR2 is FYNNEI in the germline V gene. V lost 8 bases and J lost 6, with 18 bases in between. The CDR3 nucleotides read TGTGCCAGCGCCTCGGACAGTCACGGGGATACGCAGTATTTT. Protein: CASASDSHGDTQYF. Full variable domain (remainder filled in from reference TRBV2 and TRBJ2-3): EPEVTQTPSHQVTQMGQEVILRCVPISNHLYFYWYRQILGQKVEFLVSFYNNEISEKSEIFDDQFSVERPDGSNFTLKIRSTKLEDSAMYFCASASDSHGDTQYFGPGTRLTVL.

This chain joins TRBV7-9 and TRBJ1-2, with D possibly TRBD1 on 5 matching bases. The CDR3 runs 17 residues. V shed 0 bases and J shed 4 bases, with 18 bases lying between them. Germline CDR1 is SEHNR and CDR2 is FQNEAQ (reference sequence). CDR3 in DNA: TGTGCCAGCAGCTTAGCCGACGGGGGGTTACTCTCCTATGGCTACACCTTC. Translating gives CASSLADGGLLSYGYTF.

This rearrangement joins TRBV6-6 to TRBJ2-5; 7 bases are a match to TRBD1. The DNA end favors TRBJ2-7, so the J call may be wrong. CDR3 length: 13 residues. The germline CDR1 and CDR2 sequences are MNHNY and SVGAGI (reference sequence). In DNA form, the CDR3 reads TGTGCCAGCAGTTACAACAGGGGTTACGAGCAGTACTTC. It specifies CASSYNRGYEQYF.

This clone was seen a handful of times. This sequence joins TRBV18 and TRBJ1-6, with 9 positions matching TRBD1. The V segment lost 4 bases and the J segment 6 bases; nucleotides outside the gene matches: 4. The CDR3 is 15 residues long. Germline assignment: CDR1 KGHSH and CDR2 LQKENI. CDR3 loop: CASSLMGQGNSPLHF. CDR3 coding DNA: TGTGCCAGCTCACTAATGGGACAGGGTAATTCACCCCTCCACTTT.

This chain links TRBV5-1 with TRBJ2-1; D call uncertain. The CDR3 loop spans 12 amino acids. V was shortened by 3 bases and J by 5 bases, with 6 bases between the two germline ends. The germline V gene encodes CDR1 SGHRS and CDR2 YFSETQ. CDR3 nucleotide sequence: TGCGCCAGCAGCTCCCCCGACAATGAGCAGTTCTTC. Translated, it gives CASSSPDNEQFF. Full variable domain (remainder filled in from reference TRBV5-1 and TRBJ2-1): KAGVTQTPRYLIKTRGQQVTLSCSPISGHRSVSWYQQTPGQGLQFLFEYFSETQRNKGNFPGRFSGRQFSNSRSEMNVSTLELGDSALYLCASSSPDNEQFFGPGTRLTVL.

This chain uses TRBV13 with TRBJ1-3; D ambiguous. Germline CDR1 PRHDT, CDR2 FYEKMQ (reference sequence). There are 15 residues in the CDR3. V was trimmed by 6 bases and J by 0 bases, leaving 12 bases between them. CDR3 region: CASRSRLSSGNTIYF. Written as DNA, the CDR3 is TGTGCCAGCAGGTCCAGGCTGAGCTCTGGAAACACCATATATTTT.

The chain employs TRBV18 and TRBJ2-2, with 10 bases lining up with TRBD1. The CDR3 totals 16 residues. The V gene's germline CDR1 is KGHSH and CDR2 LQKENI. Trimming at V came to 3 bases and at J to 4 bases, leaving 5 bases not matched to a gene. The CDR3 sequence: CASSPWTGGPTGELFF. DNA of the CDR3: TGTGCCAGCTCACCCTGGACAGGGGGTCCCACCGGGGAGCTGTTTTTT.